This TCR beta chain was recovered during a study of CD8+ T cells in alopecia areata. Study outcomes and limitations: Normal scalp had lower clonality than lesional scalp, with alopecia totalis/universalis lesions showing this most strongly.

TCR sequencing used cDNA made by reverse transcription of extracted RNA. Here immunoSEQ multiplex PCR was the method, and the copy in TCRdb shows in-frame clones only, minus some. Of approximately 63,000 clones in the sample, roughly 61% were seen once. This CDR3 is built from 15 residues. J gave up 4 bases and V 6 bases, and 8 bases lay outside the gene matches. Germline assignment: CDR1 SNHLY and CDR2 FYNNEI. Comment on this clone: Antigen specificity is unknown.

The chain joins TRBV2 to TRBJ2-3; 9 positions agree with TRBD1. The sample consisted of CD8+ T cells sorted from blood, taken at week 0. This clonotype originated in a human donor with alopecia areata. CDR3 sequence: CASSELDRGSDTQYF. Written as DNA, the CDR3 is TGTGCCAGCAGCGAACTGGACAGGGGATCAGATACGCAGTATTTT.